This entry describes one T cell receptor beta chain. Its target is not known. Treg sorting used a CD4+CD25+CD127-/low gate. Semi-nested PCR with Nested Universal Primer A followed constant-region reverse priming of full-length variable regions. TCRdb reprocessed the 5' RACE reads with MiXCR, giving one entry per CDR3 protein. Here the sample spans about 57,000 distinct CDR3 sequences, about 25% being singletons. Study-level points and caveats: Whole repertoires were not studied in the larger cohort, only one V-J beta rearrangement. Tumor memory CD4+ T cell TCR gene usage was found to cluster with blood and lymph node memory CD4+ cells and with lymph node naive CD4+ cells. Tumor Treg TCRs overlapped most with tumor naive CD4+ cells.

V gave up 6 bases and J gave up 4 bases; unmatched junction bases: 6. The germline CDR1 and CDR2 sequences are PRHDT and FYEKMQ (reference sequence). The CDR3 extends over 15 amino acids. The TCR originated in a female donor with breast cancer. The specimen sequenced was tumor-infiltrating Tregs sorted from the breast tumor. The J gene is TRBJ2-1, the V gene TRBV13; 10 bases agree with TRBD2. The CDR3 protein is CASRWGLAQYNEQFF. The DNA for the CDR3 is TGTGCCAGCAGATGGGGACTAGCGCAATACAATGAGCAGTTCTTC.